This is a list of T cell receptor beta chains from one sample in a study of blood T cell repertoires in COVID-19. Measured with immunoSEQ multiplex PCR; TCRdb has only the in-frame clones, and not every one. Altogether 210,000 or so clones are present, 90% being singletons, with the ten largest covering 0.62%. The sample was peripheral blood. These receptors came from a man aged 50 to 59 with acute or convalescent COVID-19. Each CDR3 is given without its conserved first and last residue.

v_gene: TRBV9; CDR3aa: ASSVVGGFTEAF
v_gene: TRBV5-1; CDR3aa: ASSLAGQFDTQY
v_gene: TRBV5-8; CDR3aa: ASRVAGASTDTQY
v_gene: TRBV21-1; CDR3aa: ASSTHGLAGSSTDTQY
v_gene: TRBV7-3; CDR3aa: ASSRTGPGELF
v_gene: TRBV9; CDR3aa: ASSVVLQGSEQF
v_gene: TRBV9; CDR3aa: ASSVGGIAGTYEQY
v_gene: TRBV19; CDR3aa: ASSISARGYYYGYT
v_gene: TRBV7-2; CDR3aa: ASSLVGQSWGETQY
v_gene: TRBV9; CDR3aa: ASSVTGDSNQPQH
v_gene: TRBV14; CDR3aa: ASSQNAGGGYGYT
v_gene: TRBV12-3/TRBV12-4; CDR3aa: ASSLGQGTEAF
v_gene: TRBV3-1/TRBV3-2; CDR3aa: ASSLLSGRRIYNEQF
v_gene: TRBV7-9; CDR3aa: ASSLAYGGEDGYT
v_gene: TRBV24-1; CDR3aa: ATSDSPNNEQF
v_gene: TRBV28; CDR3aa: ASMRAGQGRQPQH
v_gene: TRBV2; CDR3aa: ASSRDRAYEQY
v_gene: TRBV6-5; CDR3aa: ATHSGTTDTQY
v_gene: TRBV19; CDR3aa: ASSWGGPEAF
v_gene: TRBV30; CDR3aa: AWSVEGIQY
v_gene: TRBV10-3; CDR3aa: ASQGTQNTEAF
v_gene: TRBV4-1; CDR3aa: ASSQKLLTGGTDTQY
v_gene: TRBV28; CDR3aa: ASRTGGLDTQY
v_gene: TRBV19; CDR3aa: ASGLGIQANYGYT
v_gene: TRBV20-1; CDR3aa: SAMAQTQY
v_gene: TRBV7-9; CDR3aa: ASSSSGTSGISDTQY
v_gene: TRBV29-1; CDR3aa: SVESSGGITSTDTQY
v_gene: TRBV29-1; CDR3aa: SVAPGDYGYT
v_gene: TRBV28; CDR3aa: ASSAGNSNYGYT